The text below deals with one T cell receptor (beta chain). Its antigen is not known. The sample is drawn from a study of shared clonotypes between healthy human individuals. Study overall: CD4 naive cells filled three plates per donor, CD4 memory three, CD8 naive two and CD8 memory one.

Study-wide results and caveats: Clonotypes shared by all four donors outscored non-shared clonotypes in generation probability. Exclusively blood specimens were collected; tissue repertoires likely differ.

The authors split each subset's genomic DNA evenly across several immunoSEQ plates. Sequencing was performed with immunoSEQ multiplex PCR; in TCRdb, only in-frame clones are kept and a portion is missing. Counted here are about 2,200,000 clones, 85% to 95% occurring once; the ten biggest clones make up under 2%. Naive CD8 cells, CD45RO-negative and positively selected for CCR7, excluded terminally differentiated effector memory CD45RA+ cells. Trimming shortened V by 0 bases and J by 5 bases, and 14 bases separated the two germline ends. This CDR3 comprises 15 residues. CDR1 SGHRS and CDR2 YFSETQ come from the germline V gene.

This clonotype was sampled from a man younger than 35 in good health. Some clones in this sample may be carry-over from other donors' samples. Source material: naive CD8+ T cells from PBMCs. J is TRBJ2-5 and V is TRBV5-1; D is unclear. The CDR3 is CASSLVGSSYETQYF. As DNA, the CDR3 is TGCGCCAGCAGCTTGGTGGGCAGTAGCTATGAGACCCAGTACTTC.